These T cell receptor beta chains were read from a single sample in a study of T cells expressing NK-cell markers. TCRdb re-called the 5' RACE reads; one entry per CDR3 protein, DNA not given. The sample holds about 380,000 distinct CDR3 sequences. The material sequenced was blood T cells: a sorted CD56 or NKG2C T cell subset, CD4+ or CD8+ T cells, or bulk PBMC T cells (not recorded which). The receptors were sampled from a man aged 18-70 years in good health. Each CDR3 is given with its conserved first and last residue.

V	J	CDR3
TRBV4-2	TRBJ1-1	CASSRTGQRLGRNTEAFF
TRBV2	TRBJ2-3	CASNRDNTDTQYF
TRBV18	TRBJ2-7	CASSPRSQGTYEQYF
TRBV4-2	TRBJ2-3	CASSQTGTSGVTQYF
TRBV28	TRBJ2-7	CASSTRGQGIGYEQYF
TRBV11-2	TRBJ2-3	CASSSGQGWKRGEEDTQYF
TRBV24-1	TRBJ2-5	CATSDPDNPWETQYF
TRBV7-2	TRBJ2-5	CASSFWGGRETQYF
TRBV20-1	TRBJ2-3	CSARDLQGRDTQYF
TRBV12-3/TRBV12-4	TRBJ2-1	CASSYRLAANNEQFF
TRBV2	TRBJ2-5	CASSPRASPGETQYF
TRBV3-1	TRBJ1-1	CASSQERDATEAFF
TRBV5-4	TRBJ2-5	CASSSGTGPARTQYF
TRBV7-9	TRBJ1-4	CASSLIGRGQLEKLFF
TRBV7-9	TRBJ2-7	CASSFTGRGGHEQYF
TRBV20-1	TRBJ1-1	CSAPGRGAEAFF
TRBV6-1	TRBJ2-7	CASKVLPGTGASYEQYF
TRBV5-5	TRBJ2-3	CASSLGGPADTQYF
TRBV6-1	TRBJ1-2	CASSSSWDRVYGYTF
TRBV5-1	TRBJ2-7	CASSLEGGRLQGRREQYF
TRBV29-1	TRBJ1-2	CSVLSTDYGYTF
TRBV12-3/TRBV12-4	TRBJ2-7	CASSLRVAGGSYEQYF
TRBV19	TRBJ1-1	CASSIGIGNTEAFF
TRBV7-3	TRBJ2-3	CASSSQGADNTDTQYF
TRBV2	TRBJ2-4	CASSVPGQGQNIQYF
TRBV7-2	TRBJ2-7	CASSFGGSLSYEQYF
TRBV12-3/TRBV12-4	TRBJ1-2	CASLRRGRGNYGYTF
TRBV12-3/TRBV12-4	TRBJ2-5	CASSLVFGSAASEKEETQYF
TRBV12-3/TRBV12-4	TRBJ2-7	CASSLLGKTSEQYF
TRBV20-1	TRBJ1-2	CSASIQGLDYGYTF
TRBV27	TRBJ1-1	CASRGNLNTEAFF
TRBV7-9	TRBJ2-2	CASSLDWTDYTGELFF
TRBV20-1	TRBJ2-3	CSASLGLAGADTQYF
TRBV7-6	TRBJ1-1	CASSLRSWDTSGTEAFF
TRBV9	TRBJ2-5	CASSGSGGTARETQYF
TRBV6-2/TRBV6-3	TRBJ2-3	CASSSPGLAGADTQYF
TRBV14	TRBJ1-4	CASSQDGGATNEKLFF
TRBV6-5	TRBJ1-1	CASSYLDRNTEAFF
TRBV7-9	TRBJ2-7	CASSPLGTQPYEQYF
TRBV7-3	TRBJ2-5	CASSLRGRGLETQYF